Each of the 3 T cell receptor beta chains below was sequenced from the same sample in a study of blood T cell repertoires in COVID-19. Some clones are missing from TCRdb's copy, which holds only in-frame ones; the method was immunoSEQ multiplex PCR. This sample has fewer than 100,000 clones, with approximately 87% found just once. Specimen: peripheral blood. The receptors were sampled from a human donor in a cohort sampled during active COVID-19.

The chain carries TRBV7-2 and TRBJ2-1; 13 positions agree with TRBD2. Germline V lookup: CDR1 SGHTA, CDR2 FQGNSA. This CDR3 is built from 19 residues. Germline trimming cut 1 base from V and 0 bases from J; bases unmatched to any gene: 6. The CDR3 DNA sequence: TGTGCCAGCAGCTTAGATGGACTAGCGGGAGTTGTCTCCTACAATGAGCAGTTCTTC. Translation: CASSLDGLAGVVSYNEQFF.

The chain carries TRBV18 and TRBJ1-2; D gene ambiguous. Looked up from germline, CDR1 is KGHSH and CDR2 is LQKENI. The CDR3 is 13 amino acids. V lost 2 bases and J 7 bases, leaving 11 bases between the germline ends. The CDR3 DNA reads as TGTGCCAGCTCACCAGGCATTCGGGGTGGCTACACCTTC. Its translation is CASSPGIRGGYTF.

The CDR3 reads CASSGGGTEAFF. The DNA of the CDR3 is TGTGCCAGCAGTGGGGGGGGCACTGAAGCTTTCTTT. The gene calls are TRBV2 and TRBJ1-1, with D possibly TRBD1 on 5 matching bases. Deletions cut 4 bases from V and 4 bases from J, with 7 bases between. The CDR3 has 12 residues. Germline V gene sequence: CDR1 SNHLY, CDR2 FYNNEI.